Presented here are 6 T cell receptor beta chains from one specimen sequenced in a study of blood T cell repertoires in COVID-19. Sequencing was performed with immunoSEQ multiplex PCR; in TCRdb, only in-frame clones are kept and a portion is missing. The data show roughly 69,000 clones, with 70% to 85% seen just once and roughly 9.8% held by the top ten. Sequencing was done on a sample of peripheral blood. The receptors come from a woman between 50 and 59 years old with acute or convalescent COVID-19.

This clone was counted a single time. The V and J genes are TRBV7-2 and TRBJ2-5; D may be TRBD1 (5 bases). The germline CDR1 and CDR2 sequences are SGHTA and FQGNSA. The CDR3 is made up of 19 amino acids. The V end lost 1 base, the J end lost 2 bases, and 23 bases lay between the germline ends. In DNA form, the CDR3 reads TGTGCCAGCAGCTTAGTGGTCGGTAGGGGCAGGTCCCCTCAAGAGACCCAGTACTTC. This codes for CASSLVVGRGRSPQETQYF.

V usage is TRBV3-1 (or the pseudogene TRBV3-2) and J usage is TRBJ1-2; no reliable D call. Trimming took 1 base from V and 2 from J, leaving 8 bases between them. Germline V lookup: CDR1 LGHDT, CDR2 YNNKEL (reference sequence). The CDR3 totals 14 residues. CDR3 in DNA: TGTGCCAGCAGCCAAGTACAGATCAACTATGGCTACACCTTC. It codes for CASSQVQINYGYTF.

The CDR3 DNA reads as TGTGCCAGCAGTTTGGCCTTCACTGAAGCTTTCTTT. Protein product: CASSLAFTEAFF. This chain links TRBV12-3 or TRBV12-4 with TRBJ1-1; the D is unclear. V shed 3 bases and J shed 4 bases, with 6 bases lying between them. This CDR3 has 12 amino acids.

V usage is TRBV28 and J usage is TRBJ2-7, with 10 bases fitting TRBD1. Unmatched junction bases numbered 4, after V lost 3 bases and J lost 2 bases. CDR3 size: 15 residues. CDR1 and CDR2 from the germline V gene are MDHEN and SYDVKM. CDR3 DNA sequence: TGTGCCAGCAGTTTTTTAGGACAGGGGGCCTACGAGCAGTACTTC. It yields the protein CASSFLGQGAYEQYF. Full variable domain (remainder filled in from reference TRBV28 and TRBJ2-7): DVKVTQSSRYLVKRTGEKVFLECVQDMDHENMFWYRQDPGLGLRLIYFSYDVKMKEKGDIPEGYSVSREKKERFSLILESASTNQTSMYLCASSFLGQGAYEQYFGPGTRLTVT.

The chain uses TRBV28 and TRBJ1-1; tentatively, D is TRBD1 (5 bases). The CDR3 runs to 13 residues. V was shortened by 6 bases and J by 3 bases, with 11 bases between the two germline ends. Germline values: CDR1 MDHEN, CDR2 SYDVKM. The CDR3 is CASRPRVDTEAFF. CDR3 DNA sequence: TGTGCCAGCAGACCCAGGGTGGACACTGAAGCTTTCTTT.

The chain has TRBV29-1 and TRBJ2-3; 7 nucleotides agree with TRBD2. After removal of 7 bases from V and 14 bases from J, the junction contained 15 bases not matched to a gene. CDR1 and CDR2 (germline): SQVTM, ANQGSEA. This CDR3 comprises 12 residues. The CDR3 coding sequence is TGCAGCGCCACCCTGGGAGGGACCTCAGGGTATTTT. Protein: CSATLGGTSGYF.